The source of this T cell receptor (beta chain) is a study of Graves' ophthalmopathy and Graves' hyperthyroidism. Study results and caveats: In separating ophthalmopathy from stable hyperthyroidism, a 13-signature model achieved less than 90% sensitivity and approximately 81% specificity.

Ophthalmopathy cases showed moderate-to-severe activity, scoring CAS ≥3 and NOSPECS ≥4, with duration under 3 months. This clonotype was seen many times. Its specificity is not known. TCR beta CDR3 amplification used RNA transcripts. An initial RT-PCR round employing HTBI primers preceded a second-round multiplex PCR. One entry per CDR3 protein, called by TCRdb with MiXCR from the multiplex PCR reads. The table lists roughly 230,000 distinct CDR3 sequences, around a fifth of them singletons. The ends were cut back, 0 bases at V and 6 bases at J, with 9 bases in the middle. CDR1 and CDR2 (germline): SGHNT, YENEEA. The CDR3 has 14 residues.

This clonotype was sampled from a woman in her 50s with Graves' ophthalmopathy. Material: peripheral blood. The chain recombines TRBV11-3 with TRBJ2-1; weak D call: TRBD1 (6 bases). The CDR3 DNA reads TGTGCCAGCAGCTTAGATGTCAGGGGCAATGAGCAGTTCTTC. Translation: CASSLDVRGNEQFF.